The clone carrying this T cell receptor beta chain showed up many times. The data belong to a study of Graves' ophthalmopathy and Graves' hyperthyroidism. The CDR3 runs to 15 residues. Germline V lookup: CDR1 SNHLY, CDR2 FYNNEI. Trimming stripped 7 bases from V and 2 bases from J, with 17 bases between. RNA transcripts served as template for amplifying TCR beta CDR3 sequences. HTBI-primed RT-PCR formed the first round, and a multiplex PCR formed the second. TCRdb redid the calling of the multiplex PCR reads with MiXCR, one entry per CDR3 protein. The sample lists hundreds of thousands of distinct CDR3 sequences, 35% to 50% occurring once.

The specimen sequenced was peripheral blood. The chain links TRBV2 to TRBJ1-2; possibly TRBD1 for D (5 bases). The TCR comes from an adult man with Graves' ophthalmopathy. The CDR3 coding sequence is TGTGCCAGCAAGTATGAGGGGTCCGCAAACTATGGCTACACCTTC. Encoded protein: CASKYEGSANYGYTF.